This passage covers 18 T cell receptor beta chains from one sample sequenced in a study of T cell responses to AZD1222 COVID-19 vaccine (dated by TCRdb to 2020 to 2022). Library preparation was by the immunoSEQ multiplex PCR assay. TCRdb provides this immuneACCESS table in a form limited to in-frame rearrangements. Some clones are lacking; in checked studies, under half of them reflect an unresolved V gene, and why the rest are absent is not known. The sample includes under 110,000 clones, with about 86% observed a single time. The ten top clones hold approximately 1.3% of the sample. The time point tag for this specimen amounts to: baseline before first vaccination. The starting material was peripheral blood, obtained on day 0 of AZD1222 vaccination. Receptors were obtained from an adult in good health.

V and J are TRBV4-1 and TRBJ1-5; 7 bases line up with TRBD1. Germline V gene sequence: CDR1 MGHRA, CDR2 YSYEKL. With 3 bases clipped from V and 6 bases from J, the junction kept 14 bases outside the gene matches. This CDR3 spans 17 amino acids. CDR3 region: CASSQDPGGFGLQPQHF. CDR3 coding DNA: TGCGCCAGCAGCCAGGATCCAGGGGGATTTGGTCTTCAGCCCCAGCATTTT.

The chain is built from TRBV6-5 and TRBJ2-7, with D perhaps matching TRBD1 (6 bases). Between the trimmed V and J ends, which lost 7 bases and 3 bases, there was a span of 19 bases. The CDR3 is made up of 15 amino acids. The germline CDR1 and CDR2 sequences are MNHEY and SVGAGI. CDR3 bases: TGTGCCAGCACCCCGTTACAGGGCTTTGTCTACGAGCAGTACTTC. Protein sequence: CASTPLQGFVYEQYF.

The chain joins TRBV28 to TRBJ1-2; TRBD1 agrees at 10 bases. The CDR3 covers 14 residues. From germline, CDR1 is MDHEN and CDR2 SYDVKM. Trimming cost V 4 bases and J 7 bases; bases outside gene matches: 6. CDR3 bases: TGTGCCAGCAGTTCCGGACAGGGGGTGAGTGGCTACACCTTC. It translates to CASSSGQGVSGYTF.

J is TRBJ2-1 and V is TRBV9, with 10 nucleotides matching TRBD1. The V segment lost 4 bases and the J segment 3 bases; nucleotides outside the gene matches: 19. This CDR3 has 20 residues. From germline, CDR1 is SGDLS and CDR2 YYNGEE. CDR3 nucleotide sequence: TGTGCCAGCAGCCCGTGGGATGGACAGGGGGTGAGCGGAGTCTACAATGAGCAGTTCTTC. Its protein product is CASSPWDGQGVSGVYNEQFF.

This clone was counted at least ten times. The chain uses TRBV4-1 and TRBJ1-2; 7 bases line up with TRBD1. CDR1 and CDR2 from the germline V gene are MGHRA and YSYEKL. The trim removed 1 base at V and 2 bases at J, leaving 1 base unmatched. CDR3 length equals 14 residues. The CDR3 is CASSQADRNYGYTF. The CDR3 DNA reads as TGCGCCAGCAGCCAAGCGGACAGGAACTATGGCTACACCTTC.

J is TRBJ1-6 and V is TRBV5-1, with D perhaps TRBD1 (5 bases). The CDR3 length is 19 residues. Germline CDR1 reads SGHRS; CDR2 reads YFSETQ. V dropped 0 bases and J dropped 6 bases, with 22 bases sitting between them. CDR3 region: CASSLVPRDRLIPNSPLHF. The CDR3 bases are TGCGCCAGCAGCTTGGTCCCCAGGGACCGTCTTATCCCTAATTCACCCCTCCACTTT.

The chain has TRBV27 and TRBJ1-3, with 10 bases matching TRBD1. CDR1 MNHEY and CDR2 SMNVEV come from the germline V gene (reference sequence). CDR3 length: 13 amino acids. Losses at the gene ends were 5 bases for V and 7 bases for J; bases not matched to a gene: 2. Written as DNA, the CDR3 is TGTGCCAGCAGTCTGGGACAGGGGAACACCATATATTTT. Encoded protein: CASSLGQGNTIYF.

J is TRBJ1-1 and V is TRBV5-1; possible D gene TRBD1, 5 bases. V lost 3 bases and J 7 bases, leaving 16 bases between the germline ends. Germline assignment: CDR1 SGHRS and CDR2 YFSETQ. This CDR3 has 14 residues. CDR3 sequence reads: CASSWGPGSLEAFF. Written as DNA, the CDR3 is TGCGCCAGCAGCTGGGGACCTGGGAGCCTTGAAGCTTTCTTT.

This chain uses TRBV5-1 with TRBJ2-2; a possible D gene is TRBD2 (7 bases). V was pared by 0 bases and J by 4 bases, with 10 bases between. CDR3 length: 15 residues. CDR1 is SGHRS, CDR2 YFSETQ, per germline. The CDR3 DNA is TGCGCCAGCAGCTTGGACAGGGAGGGCACCGGGGAGCTGTTTTTT. It encodes CASSLDREGTGELFF.

This clone was counted a few times. This sequence joins TRBV7-2 and TRBJ2-1; D is undetermined. Trimming took 1 base from V and 9 from J, leaving 13 bases between them. Looked up from germline, CDR1 is SGHTA and CDR2 is FQGNSA. The CDR3 length is 14 residues. CDR3 nucleotide sequence: TGTGCCAGCAGCTTAGTTGGACCATCTAGTGAGCAGTTCTTC. This codes for CASSLVGPSSEQFF.

About this clone itself: One junction end does not reproduce the germline sequence, and a read error may be involved. The J gene is TRBJ1-4, the V gene TRBV5-6; maybe TRBD1 (5 bases). The CDR3 is 11 amino acids. Germline assignment: CDR1 SGHDT and CDR2 YYEEEE. In DNA form, the CDR3 reads TGTGCCAGCAGCTTCGCCGGGACGAAAATTTTT. It specifies CASSFAGTKIF.

The chain combines TRBV28 with TRBJ2-7; possible D gene TRBD2, 6 bases. The V gene lost 7 bases and the J gene lost 6 bases, with 25 bases spanning the gap. CDR1 and CDR2 from the germline V gene are MDHEN and SYDVKM. There are 16 residues in the CDR3. DNA of the CDR3: TGTGCCAGCATCGCAGTGGGAGGACAAGGTACCTCCGAGCAGTACTTC. Translation: CASIAVGGQGTSEQYF. Combining the CDR3 with reference TRBV28 and TRBJ2-7 gives the whole variable domain DVKVTQSSRYLVKRTGEKVFLECVQDMDHENMFWYRQDPGLGLRLIYFSYDVKMKEKGDIPEGYSVSREKKERFSLILESASTNQTSMYLCASIAVGGQGTSEQYFGPGTRLTVT.

V and J are TRBV6-6 and TRBJ1-3; a weak D match, TRBD1 (5 bases). Trimming cost V 7 bases and J 4 bases, with 14 bases left between them. This CDR3 has 14 amino acids. CDR1 and CDR2 (germline): MNHNY, SVGAGI (reference sequence). CDR3 sequence: CASISAGVGNTIYF. The CDR3 bases are TGTGCCAGCATTTCGGCGGGGGTGGGAAACACCATATATTTT.

The chain carries TRBV29-1 and TRBJ2-1; D possibly matches TRBD1 or TRBD2 (6 bases each). V lost 4 bases, J lost 0 bases, and 34 bases lay in between. This CDR3 has 22 residues. Looked up from germline, CDR1 is SQVTM and CDR2 is ANQGSEA. CDR3 in DNA: TGCAGCGTTGTCGGAACCCAGGTGGGGGCTAGCGTAGAAAGAGGCTCCTACAATGAGCAGTTCTTC. Translation: CSVVGTQVGASVERGSYNEQFF.

V is TRBV19 and J is TRBJ1-1; no reliable D call. V dropped 6 bases and J dropped 4 bases, with 12 bases sitting between them. This CDR3 region has 13 residues. Germline V lookup: CDR1 LNHDA, CDR2 SQIVND (reference sequence). The CDR3: CASRNMGITEAFF. The CDR3 region has the DNA TGTGCCAGTAGAAATATGGGGATCACTGAAGCTTTCTTT.

This rearrangement joins TRBV2 to TRBJ2-3; 9 nucleotides align to TRBD2. CDR1 is SNHLY, CDR2 FYNNEI, per germline. CDR3 length: 16 residues. Trimming cost V 1 base and J 1 base; bases outside gene matches: 3. The CDR3 bases are TGTGCCAGCAGTGAAGATGTAGCGGGAGGCACAGATACGCAGTATTTT. This gives the protein CASSEDVAGGTDTQYF.

The chain joins TRBV7-2 to TRBJ1-1; D uncertain. V was shortened by 3 bases and J by 6 bases, with 17 bases between the two germline ends. This CDR3 has 15 residues. The germline V gene has CDR1 SGHTA and CDR2 FQGNSA. The CDR3 coding sequence is TGTGCCAGCAGCTTTGACGGAGGGTATTTATCTGAAGCTTTCTTT. It translates to CASSFDGGYLSEAFF.

This chain joins TRBV3-1 (or the pseudogene TRBV3-2) and TRBJ2-2; no clear D gene. The V gene lost 3 bases and the J gene lost 4 bases, with 15 bases spanning the gap. The CDR3 is 16 residues long. The germline V gene has CDR1 LGHDT and CDR2 YNNKEL (reference sequence). CDR3 nucleotides: TGTGCCAGCAGCCACCCCTTCGAAGCGTCCACCGGGGAGCTGTTTTTT. Amino acids: CASSHPFEASTGELFF.